Below are 22 T cell receptor beta chains sequenced from a single sample in a study of radiotherapy plus CTLA-4 blockade in lung cancer. Sequencing was performed with immunoSEQ multiplex PCR; in TCRdb, only in-frame clones are kept and a portion is missing. The table lists about 38,000 clones, around 79% of them singletons. This specimen was peripheral blood, taken from a patient treated with radiotherapy plus ipilimumab. The receptors were gathered from a human donor with non-small cell lung cancer who had stable disease on radiotherapy plus ipilimumab.

The chain carries TRBV4-1 and TRBJ2-5, with D perhaps TRBD2 (5 bases). Trimming took off 1 base at V and 3 bases at J, with 12 bases between the two ends. The CDR3 is made up of 15 amino acids. From germline, CDR1 is MGHRA and CDR2 YSYEKL. CDR3 in amino acids: CASSQADSAEETQYF. CDR3 coding DNA: TGCGCCAGCAGCCAAGCGGACTCAGCGGAAGAGACCCAGTACTTC.

The chain links TRBV11-2 to TRBJ2-7, with D possibly TRBD1 on 5 matching bases. CDR1 SGHAT and CDR2 FQNNGV come from the germline V gene. This CDR3 comprises 14 residues. V was trimmed by 3 bases and J by 0 bases, leaving 9 bases between them. CDR3 sequence (DNA): TGTGCCAGCAGCTTGGCAGGGCCCTCCTACGAGCAGTACTTC. Its translation: CASSLAGPSYEQYF.

The gene calls are TRBV6-5 and TRBJ2-5, with 10 bases lining up with TRBD2. Per germline, CDR1 MNHEY and CDR2 SVGAGI. This CDR3 contains 15 residues. The V and J ends lost 8 bases and 0 bases, in that order; junction bases with no gene match: 6. This CDR3 reads CASGRTSGHQETQYF. CDR3 sequence (DNA): TGTGCCAGCGGGAGGACTAGCGGACACCAAGAGACCCAGTACTTC.

The chain combines TRBV6-5 with TRBJ1-6; possible D gene TRBD1, 6 bases. This CDR3 has 14 amino acids. V lost 5 bases and J lost 8, with 13 bases in between. Germline V gene sequence: CDR1 MNHEY, CDR2 SVGAGI. Here the CDR3 DNA reads TGTGCCAGCAGTCGGACAGACCTCGATTCACCCCTCCACTTT. It is translated as CASSRTDLDSPLHF.

J is TRBJ1-6 and V is TRBV25-1, with TRBD1 matching 7 bases. The junction had 3 bases not matched to a gene; V was cut back by 3 bases and J by 7 bases. This CDR3 has 14 residues. Germline V CDR1 and CDR2: MGHDK, SYGVNS. CDR3 region: CASSEQDRNSPLHF. Written as DNA, the CDR3 is TGTGCCAGCAGTGAGCAGGACAGGAATTCACCCCTCCACTTT. The full variable domain, in which reference TRBV25-1 and TRBJ1-6 provide the parts outside the CDR3, is EADIYQTPRYLVIGTGKKITLECSQTMGHDKMYWYQQDPGMELHLIHYSYGVNSTEKGDLSSESTVSRIRTEHFPLTLESARPSHTSQYLCASSEQDRNSPLHFGNGTRLTVT.

This clone has more than one count but fewer than ten. V usage is TRBV6-5 and J usage is TRBJ1-5; 9 bases agree with TRBD1. The CDR3 has 15 residues. Unmatched junction bases numbered 7, after V lost 7 bases and J lost 3 bases. The germline CDR1 and CDR2 sequences are MNHEY and SVGAGI. In DNA, the CDR3 is TGTGCCAGCATCATGGGGGACAGGGACAATCAGCCCCAGCATTTT. It is translated as CASIMGDRDNQPQHF.

This CDR3 reads CASSRDGDITDTQYF. CDR3 in DNA: TGTGCCAGCAGCAGGGACGGTGACATCACAGATACGCAGTATTTT. The rearrangement links TRBV7-9 to TRBJ2-3; either TRBD1 or TRBD2 may supply D (5 bases each). The V end lost 5 bases, the J end lost 2 bases, and 14 bases lay between the germline ends. The CDR3 runs to 15 residues. CDR1 is SEHNR and CDR2 is FQNEAQ in the germline V gene (reference sequence).

The chain recombines TRBV10-2 with TRBJ1-2, with D uncertain. In germline, CDR1 is WSHSY, CDR2 SAAADI. The CDR3 consists of 16 residues. The ends were cut back, 0 bases at V and 4 bases at J, with 15 bases in the middle. CDR3 nucleotides: TGCGCCAGCAGTGAGTCAGGACCCCCCGGACTCTATGGCTACACCTTC. Encoded protein: CASSESGPPGLYGYTF.

V is TRBV19 and J is TRBJ2-3; TRBD1 agrees at 7 bases. The CDR3 extends over 15 amino acids. The V and J ends lost 9 bases and 1 base, in that order; junction bases with no gene match: 10. CDR1 LNHDA and CDR2 SQIVND come from the germline V gene (reference sequence). The CDR3 DNA follows: TGTGCCAGCTCCGAAGACAGGGTTGGCACAGATACGCAGTATTTT. As protein: CASSEDRVGTDTQYF.

This rearrangement joins TRBV6-5 to TRBJ2-1; 8 positions agree with TRBD2. Per the germline V gene, CDR1 is MNHEY and CDR2 is SVGAGI. The V and J ends lost 2 bases and 2 bases, in that order; junction bases with no gene match: 2. This CDR3 comprises 15 residues. The CDR3, as DNA: TGTGCCAGCAGTTACGGGCGGGGGGCCTACAATGAGCAGTTCTTC. It encodes CASSYGRGAYNEQFF.

This sequence joins TRBV6-5 and TRBJ1-1; a weak D match, TRBD1 (5 bases). The CDR3 length is 13 residues. In germline, CDR1 is MNHEY, CDR2 SVGAGI. V was trimmed by 6 bases and J by 0 bases, leaving 8 bases between them. The CDR3 DNA is TGTGCCAGCAGACAACAGGTGAACACTGAAGCTTTCTTT. Its translation is CASRQQVNTEAFF.

In this sample, this clone turned up a few times. This chain joins TRBV4-3 and TRBJ2-7; tentative D call: TRBD2 (6 bases). CDR1 and CDR2 (germline): LGHNA, YSLEER. The CDR3 has 14 amino acids. V lost 0 bases and J lost 4, with 10 bases in between. The CDR3 is CASSQDHSGYEQYF. The DNA of the CDR3 is TGCGCCAGCAGCCAAGATCATAGCGGTTACGAGCAGTACTTC.

The V call is TRBV7-6, the J call TRBJ2-3; D perhaps matches TRBD2 (5 bases). The V and J ends lost 4 bases and 5 bases respectively, with 7 bases between them. CDR3 size: 12 residues. CDR1 SGHVS and CDR2 FNYEAQ come from the germline V gene. The CDR3 coding sequence is TGTGCCAGCAGCTCGGGGTTAGATACGCAGTATTTT. Its protein product is CASSSGLDTQYF.

The chain is built from TRBV2 and TRBJ1-6; D is perhaps TRBD1 (5 bases). V dropped 0 bases and J dropped 6 bases, with 15 bases sitting between them. This CDR3 has 17 amino acids. The germline CDR1 and CDR2 sequences are SNHLY and FYNNEI. CDR3 in amino acids: CASSEARGFTFNSPLHF. The CDR3 DNA reads as TGTGCCAGCAGTGAAGCGCGGGGGTTTACCTTTAATTCACCCCTCCACTTT.

This chain uses TRBV9 with TRBJ1-2, with 8 bases identical to TRBD1. V lost 0 bases and J lost 0; bases outside the gene matches: 4. The CDR3 contains 16 residues. The germline CDR1 and CDR2 sequences are SGDLS and YYNGEE. The CDR3 sequence: CASSVDPGGTNYGYTF. CDR3 sequence (DNA): TGTGCCAGCAGCGTAGATCCAGGGGGCACTAACTATGGCTACACCTTC.

This clone was counted a single time. This sequence joins TRBV7-9 and TRBJ1-1; D call uncertain. The CDR3 sequence is 12 residues long. The germline V and J ends were trimmed by 1 base and 11 bases, with 11 bases remaining between them. Germline CDR1 is SEHNR and CDR2 is FQNEAQ (reference sequence). CDR3 DNA sequence: TGTGCCAGCAGCTTAGGGGCTCTTATCGCTTTCTTT. The encoded protein is CASSLGALIAFF.

This clone was counted only a few times. The rearrangement uses TRBV7-9 and TRBJ1-5, with D possibly being TRBD1 (5 bases). CDR1 is SEHNR and CDR2 is FQNEAQ in the germline V gene (reference sequence). This CDR3 region has 16 residues. V was clipped by 5 bases and J by 0 bases, with 14 bases between them. Written as DNA, the CDR3 is TGTGCCAGCAGCGGGTCGGGACCCAATAGCAATCAGCCCCAGCATTTT. It translates to CASSGSGPNSNQPQHF.

The rearrangement joins TRBV5-6 to TRBJ2-5; D perhaps matches TRBD1 (7 bases). Looked up from germline, CDR1 is SGHDT and CDR2 is YYEEEE. Trimming shortened V by 1 base and J by 5 bases, and 15 bases separated the two germline ends. This CDR3 has 15 amino acids. CDR3 nucleotides: TGTGCCAGCAGCTTGCAGGGGGGCACATGGGAGACCCAGTACTTC. This gives the protein CASSLQGGTWETQYF.

The chain links TRBV5-3 to TRBJ1-2, with D unclear. TRBV5-3 carries the ORF label, with uncertain function. V lost 3 bases and J 5 bases, leaving 2 bases between the germline ends. The CDR3 is 10 amino acids. CDR3 nucleotide sequence: TGTGCCAGAAGCTCATATGGCTACACCTTC. Its translation is CARSSYGYTF.

The gene calls are TRBV10-3 and TRBJ1-4; TRBD1 is a possible D gene (5 bases). Per the germline V gene, CDR1 is ENHRY and CDR2 is SYGVKD. The CDR3 has 12 residues. V was cut by 4 bases and J by 7 bases, with 7 bases left in between. CDR3 sequence: CAISGQSEKLFF. In nucleotides, the CDR3 is TGTGCCATCAGTGGACAGAGTGAAAAACTGTTTTTT.

V usage is TRBV9 and J usage is TRBJ1-6, with a weak D call TRBD1 (5 bases). V dropped 0 bases and J dropped 9 bases, with 19 bases sitting between them. This CDR3 has 17 amino acids. Germline CDR1 reads SGDLS; CDR2 reads YYNGEE. In nucleotides, the CDR3 is TGTGCCAGCAGCGTAGCCTCTCCCGGGACTACAAGTTCACCCCTCCACTTT. Amino acid sequence: CASSVASPGTTSSPLHF.

This rearrangement joins TRBV28 to TRBJ2-7; possible D gene TRBD2, 6 bases. The CDR3 runs 12 residues. Looked up from germline, CDR1 is MDHEN and CDR2 is SYDVKM. V lost 6 bases to trimming and J lost 4 bases, with 10 bases between them. CDR3 sequence (DNA): TGTGCCAGCAGCCCGGCGGGGTACGAGCAGTACGTC. This translates into CASSPAGYEQYV.